This T cell receptor (beta chain) originates from a study of blood T cell repertoires in COVID-19. Study overall: Samples came from the United States, Italy and Spain, spanning acute and convalescent COVID-19. T cells, B-cell-depleted T cells, or PBMCs provided the cDNA or gDNA that served as material.

Source study methods: Amplified reference gene primers provided the basis for estimating nucleated cell counts. Assay: immunoSEQ multiplex PCR; the TCRdb copy retains only in-frame clones and omits some. V and J calls and clone size come straight from that table; D and trimming were deduced from the DNA. The profile shows around 170,000 clones, more than 85% of them singletons. The CDR3 is made up of 11 amino acids. Germline V lookup: CDR1 DFQATT, CDR2 SNEGSKA (reference sequence). V lost 4 bases and J lost 3, with 7 bases in between. This clone has more than one count but fewer than ten. The clonotype comes from a middle-aged man with acute or convalescent COVID-19. The sample consisted of peripheral blood. The chain is built from TRBV20-1 and TRBJ2-7; TRBD2 is a possible D gene (5 bases). The CDR3 DNA sequence: TGCAGTGCTACTGGAGGCTACGAGCAGTACTTC. It translates to CSATGGYEQYF.